This entry features one T cell receptor (beta chain) sequence. Sequencing used immunoSEQ multiplex PCR; TCRdb keeps in-frame clones, though not all of them. Here the sample spans 100,000 or so clones, 65% to 90% being singletons. This sample stems from a study of blood T cell repertoires in COVID-19. Looking at the study overall: Nucleic acid was either cDNA or gDNA, and it came from T cells, B-cell-depleted T cells, or PBMCs.

Trimming took off 6 bases at V and 1 base at J, with 19 bases between the two ends. CDR1 is MNHEY and CDR2 is SVGEGT in the germline V gene. The CDR3 consists of 16 residues. This receptor was identified in a man aged 55 to 70 with acute or convalescent COVID-19. The sample taken for sequencing was peripheral blood. The chain links TRBV6-2 or TRBV6-3 to TRBJ2-7; D is possibly TRBD2 (5 bases). CDR3 DNA sequence: TGTGCCAGCAGCCTTACCGGTCCCGGAGGATCCTACGAGCAGTACTTC. This translates into CASSLTGPGGSYEQYF.